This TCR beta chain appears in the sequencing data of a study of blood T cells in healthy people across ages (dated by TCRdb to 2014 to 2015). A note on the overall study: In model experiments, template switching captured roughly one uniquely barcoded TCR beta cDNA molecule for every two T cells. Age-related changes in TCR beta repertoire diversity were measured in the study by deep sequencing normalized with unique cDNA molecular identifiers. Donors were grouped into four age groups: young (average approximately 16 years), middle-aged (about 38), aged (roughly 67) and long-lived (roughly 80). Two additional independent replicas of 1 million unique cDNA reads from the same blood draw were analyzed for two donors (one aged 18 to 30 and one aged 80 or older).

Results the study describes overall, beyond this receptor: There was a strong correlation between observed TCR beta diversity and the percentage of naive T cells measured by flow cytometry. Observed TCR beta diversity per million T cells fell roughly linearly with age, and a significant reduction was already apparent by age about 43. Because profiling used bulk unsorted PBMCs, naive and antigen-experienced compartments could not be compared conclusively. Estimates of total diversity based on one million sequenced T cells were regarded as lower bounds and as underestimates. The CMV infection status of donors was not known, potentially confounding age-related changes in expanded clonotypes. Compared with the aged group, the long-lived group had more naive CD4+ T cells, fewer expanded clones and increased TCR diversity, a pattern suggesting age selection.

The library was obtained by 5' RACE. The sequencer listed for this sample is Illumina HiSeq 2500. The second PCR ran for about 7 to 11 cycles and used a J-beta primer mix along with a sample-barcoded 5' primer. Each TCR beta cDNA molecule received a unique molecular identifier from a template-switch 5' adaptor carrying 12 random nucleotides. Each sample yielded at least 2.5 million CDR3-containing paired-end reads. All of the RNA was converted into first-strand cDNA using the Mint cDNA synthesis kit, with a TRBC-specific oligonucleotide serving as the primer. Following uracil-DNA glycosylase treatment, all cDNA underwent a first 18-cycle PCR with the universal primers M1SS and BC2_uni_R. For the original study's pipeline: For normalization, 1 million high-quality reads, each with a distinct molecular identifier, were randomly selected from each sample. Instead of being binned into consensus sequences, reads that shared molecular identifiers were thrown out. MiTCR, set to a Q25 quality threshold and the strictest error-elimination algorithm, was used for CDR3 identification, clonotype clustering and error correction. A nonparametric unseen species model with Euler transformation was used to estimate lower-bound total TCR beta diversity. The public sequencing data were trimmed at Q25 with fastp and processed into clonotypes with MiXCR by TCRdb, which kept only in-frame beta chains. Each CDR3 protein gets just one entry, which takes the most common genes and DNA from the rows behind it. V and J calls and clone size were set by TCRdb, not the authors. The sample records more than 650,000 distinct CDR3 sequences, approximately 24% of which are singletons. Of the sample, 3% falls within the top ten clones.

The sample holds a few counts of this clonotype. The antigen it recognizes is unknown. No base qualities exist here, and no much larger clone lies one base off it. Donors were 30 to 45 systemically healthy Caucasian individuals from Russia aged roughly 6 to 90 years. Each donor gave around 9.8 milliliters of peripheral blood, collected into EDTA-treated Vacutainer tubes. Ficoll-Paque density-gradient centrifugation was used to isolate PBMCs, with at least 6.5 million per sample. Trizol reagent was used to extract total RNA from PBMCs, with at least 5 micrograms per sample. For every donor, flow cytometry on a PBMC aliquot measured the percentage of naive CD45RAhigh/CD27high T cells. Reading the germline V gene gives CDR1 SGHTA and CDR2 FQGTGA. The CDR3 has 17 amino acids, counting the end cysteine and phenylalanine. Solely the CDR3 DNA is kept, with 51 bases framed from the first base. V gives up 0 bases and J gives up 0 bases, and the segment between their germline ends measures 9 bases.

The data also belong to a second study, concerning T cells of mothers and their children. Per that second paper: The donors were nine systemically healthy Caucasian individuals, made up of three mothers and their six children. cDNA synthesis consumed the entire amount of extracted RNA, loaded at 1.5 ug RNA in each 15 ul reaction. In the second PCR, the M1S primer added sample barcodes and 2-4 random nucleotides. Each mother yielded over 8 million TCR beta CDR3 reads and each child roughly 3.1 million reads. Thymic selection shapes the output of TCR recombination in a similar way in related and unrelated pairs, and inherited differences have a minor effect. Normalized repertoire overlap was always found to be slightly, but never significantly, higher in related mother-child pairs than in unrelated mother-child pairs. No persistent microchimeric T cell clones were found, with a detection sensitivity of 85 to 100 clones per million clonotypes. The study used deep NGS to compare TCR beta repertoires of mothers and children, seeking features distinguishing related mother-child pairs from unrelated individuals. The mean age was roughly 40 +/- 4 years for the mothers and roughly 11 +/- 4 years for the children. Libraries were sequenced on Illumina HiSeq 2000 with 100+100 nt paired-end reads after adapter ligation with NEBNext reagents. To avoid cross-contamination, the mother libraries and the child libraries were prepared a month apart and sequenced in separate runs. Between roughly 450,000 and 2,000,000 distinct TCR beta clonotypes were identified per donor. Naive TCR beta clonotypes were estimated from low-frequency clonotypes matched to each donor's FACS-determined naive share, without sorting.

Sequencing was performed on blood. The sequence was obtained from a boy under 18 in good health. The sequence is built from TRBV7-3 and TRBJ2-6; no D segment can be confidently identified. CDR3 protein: CASSLTTSSSGANVLTF. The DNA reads TGTGCCAGCAGCTTAACGACTTCCAGCTCTGGGGCCAACGTCCTGACTTTC.